A selection of T cell receptor beta chains follows, all from one sample in a study of CD8 T cells in Susac syndrome. TCRdb ran MiXCR on the immunoSEQ multiplex PCR reads and lists one entry per CDR3 protein. The table lists about 94,000 distinct CDR3 sequences, just under 95% of them singletons. Sequenced sample: CD4+ T cells from PBMCs. These TCRs come from a human donor with Susac syndrome. Both conserved end residues are trimmed from each CDR3. Fields, in order: V gene, D gene, clone size, CDR3 length, CDR3 protein. The D gene is left open where the match is weak. Where a row states a size, it is once, few, many or the class of an expanded clone; other rows omit it.

>TRBV20-1|TRBD2|.|11
SAKLAGTDTQY
>TRBV4-1|.|.|12
ASSQIPGTYEQY
>TRBV29-1|.|.|11
SVATTGGTEAF
>TRBV5-1|.|.|12
ASSLAGSGETQY
>TRBV5-1|.|.|13
ASSLVVSGANVLT
>TRBV30|.|.|8
AWSGEEQY
>TRBV27|.|.|13
ASNAFGGFTSPLH
>TRBV4-1|.|.|11
ASRGIGAYEQY
>TRBV18|.|.|10
ASSPKGDEQY
>TRBV19|.|.|10
ASSIAWDWQF
>TRBV28|TRBD1|.|12
ASSPETGGKTQY
>TRBV29-1|.|.|10
SVSGWDQPQH
>TRBV12-3/TRBV12-4|.|.|11
ASSPHKPTEAF
>TRBV14|.|.|12
ASSYRTGANGYT
>TRBV9|.|.|15
ASSVDRARKMNTEAF
>TRBV30|TRBD1|.|15
AWSEGQGTPAYYGYT
>TRBV20-1|.|once|13
SARDGALSLYEQY
>TRBV9|.|.|8
ASGNSPLH
>TRBV2|.|.|10
ASRRVADTQY
>TRBV7-9|.|.|12
ASSPDRSTDTQY
>TRBV5-1|TRBD1|.|11
ASSLAGGGGYT
>TRBV3-1|.|.|11
ASRRGSTDTQY
>TRBV20-1|.|.|10
SARYPPNEQF
>TRBV28|.|.|12
ASSLLPRKETQY
>TRBV6-4|.|.|12
ASSDSGGETEAF
>TRBV6-6|.|.|11
ATNRAIDSPLH
>TRBV7-9|.|once|12
ASSVEGRTYGYT
>TRBV20-1|.|.|11
SARRDNPYEQY
>TRBV30|.|.|10
AWSGTTNEQF
>TRBV14|TRBD1|.|14
ASSQRFGQASNEQY
>TRBV7-2|TRBD1|.|12
ASSLALAGGPQY
>TRBV5-6|TRBD2|.|14
ASSRPLAGESYEQY
>TRBV20-1|TRBD1|.|15
SARPPRQGITNEKLF
>TRBV9|.|.|14
ASSVEVGTTGNTIY
>TRBV15|.|once|14
ATSRDRLGIQETQY
>TRBV4-1|.|.|14
ASSPPASGRSYEQY
>TRBV20-1|.|.|11
SARDTRVSPLH
>TRBV4-1|.|.|14
ASSQQPGQTFYEQY
>TRBV27|TRBD1|.|14
ASSLAPAGGTGEAF
>TRBV5-6|.|once|12
ASSLGQLTGELF
>TRBV6-2/TRBV6-3|.|.|12
ASSYTAGGETQY
>TRBV12-3/TRBV12-4|TRBD2|.|12
ASSFGLDTDTQY
>TRBV5-1|TRBD2|.|15
ASSLARGGANTGELF
>TRBV18|.|.|16
ASSPSLLMRVRNSPLH
>TRBV20-1|TRBD2|.|12
SSGLAGSAKTQY
>TRBV27|TRBD1|.|11
ASSFGQGAKLF
>TRBV29-1|.|once|11
SVPDLGNTEAF
>TRBV5-1|.|once|9
ASKGEGEAF
>TRBV20-1|.|.|8
SVGRGRQY
>TRBV6-2/TRBV6-3|.|.|11
ASSYDRYYGYT
>TRBV7-2|.|.|10
AVGGINQPQH
>TRBV2|.|.|13
ASRESISYNSPLH
>TRBV27|.|.|10
ASSPLNQPQH
>TRBV28|TRBD1|.|10
ASSMGQYGYT
>TRBV20-1|.|.|12
SAQPPGLHQPQH
>TRBV27|TRBD1|.|12
ASSLEGAFSPLH